The 30 T cell receptor beta chains below were found in one sample sequenced in a study of blood T cell repertoires in COVID-19 (dated by TCRdb to 2019 to 2021). Library preparation employed the immunoSEQ multiplex PCR assay. TCRdb carries this immuneACCESS record with in-frame sequences only. Its versions omit some clonotypes, under half of them owing to an unresolved V gene in the studies checked, with the rest unexplained. The sample includes around 220,000 clones, with 70% to 90% observed a single time. Of the sample, less than 4.5% falls within the top ten clones. Sequencing was carried out using peripheral blood. The receptors stem from a man over 45 with acute or convalescent COVID-19.

The chain carries TRBV29-1 and TRBJ1-1; TRBD1 aligns across 8 bases. The CDR3 length is 15 residues. Trimming removed 2 bases from V and 1 base from J; junction bases left unmatched: 6. Germline CDR1 reads SQVTM; CDR2 reads ANQGSEA. For the CDR3, the DNA is TGCAGCGTTGAAAAACAGGGGGGCACGAACACTGAAGCTTTCTTT. Encoded protein: CSVEKQGGTNTEAFF.

This clone was recorded once. The chain joins TRBV18 to TRBJ1-6; unclear D gene. With 3 bases removed from V and 6 bases from J, the gap between germline ends came to 12 bases. Germline CDR1 is KGHSH and CDR2 is LQKENI. The CDR3 has 15 amino acids. CDR3 coding DNA: TGTGCCAGCTCACCGAGCCGGGAAACTAATTCACCCCTCCACTTT. As protein: CASSPSRETNSPLHF. Full variable domain (remainder filled in from reference TRBV18 and TRBJ1-6): NAGVMQNPRHLVRRRGQEARLRCSPMKGHSHVYWYRQLPEEGLKFMVYLQKENIIDESGMPKERFSAEFPKEGPSILRIQQVVRGDSAAYFCASSPSRETNSPLHFGNGTRLTVT.

This clone was seen only a few times. This chain joins TRBV4-2 and TRBJ2-2; 8 bases map to TRBD2. The germline CDR1 and CDR2 sequences are LGHNA and YNFKEQ. Trimming removed 2 bases from V and 1 base from J; junction bases left unmatched: 3. There are 16 residues in the CDR3. CDR3 DNA: TGTGCCAGCAGCCAACGGGGGGGCGGGAACACCGGGGAGCTGTTTTTT. Translation: CASSQRGGGNTGELFF.

The chain combines TRBV6-5 with TRBJ1-1; D ambiguous. Trimming pared 0 bases from V and 3 bases from J, leaving 8 bases between. The CDR3 extends over 14 amino acids. The germline CDR1 and CDR2 sequences are MNHEY and SVGAGI. The CDR3 spells CASSYSTGYTEAFF. DNA for the CDR3: TGTGCCAGCAGTTACTCGACCGGGTACACTGAAGCTTTCTTT.

This chain connects TRBV11-2 to TRBJ2-7, with D possibly being TRBD1 (7 bases). Per germline, CDR1 SGHAT and CDR2 FQNNGV. Trimming stripped 4 bases from V and 3 bases from J, with 16 bases between. The CDR3 spans 15 residues. In DNA form, the CDR3 reads TGTGCCAGCAGCTCGCGGAGGGCAGGGGGCTACGAGCAGTACTTC. Its protein product is CASSSRRAGGYEQYF.

This chain connects TRBV11-2 to TRBJ1-5; the D gene is possibly TRBD1 (5 bases). CDR1 and CDR2 from the germline V gene are SGHAT and FQNNGV. CDR3 size: 14 residues. Trimming left V 0 bases short and J 6 bases short, with 9 bases between. The DNA of the CDR3 is TGTGCCAGCAGCTTAGATCGGGGGAGTCAGCCCCAGCATTTT. Its translation is CASSLDRGSQPQHF.

Regarding this clone: Other DNA variants within this sample encode the same CDR3. This chain uses TRBV10-3 with TRBJ1-5, with a weak D call TRBD1 (5 bases). V lost 2 bases and J 0 bases, leaving 5 bases between the germline ends. Germline V gene sequence: CDR1 ENHRY, CDR2 SYGVKD. The CDR3 runs to 14 residues. Here the CDR3 DNA reads TGTGCCATCAGTGAGCAGGGTAGCAATCAGCCCCAGCATTTT. Its translation is CAISEQGSNQPQHF.

This chain connects TRBV5-1 to TRBJ2-5, with 9 bases identical to TRBD2. Germline CDR1 and CDR2: SGHRS and YFSETQ. The V gene end was trimmed by 3 bases and the J gene end by 6 bases; junction bases not matched to a gene: 9. This CDR3 is 15 amino acids long. The CDR3 DNA reads as TGCGCCAGCAGCTGGCCCGGGACTAGCATCCAGACCCAGTACTTC. It codes for CASSWPGTSIQTQYF.

The chain joins TRBV6-5 to TRBJ1-1; 8 bases align to TRBD1. Germline V gives CDR1 MNHEY, CDR2 SVGAGI. Trimming at V came to 6 bases and at J to 4 bases, leaving 7 bases not matched to a gene. The CDR3 totals 14 residues. The CDR3 here is CASRQGGSLTEAFF. DNA for the CDR3: TGTGCCAGCAGACAGGGGGGGAGTCTCACTGAAGCTTTCTTT.

The rearrangement uses TRBV6-6 and TRBJ2-1, with 9 bases identical to TRBD2. The CDR3 consists of 17 residues. CDR1 and CDR2 from the germline V gene are MNHNY and SVGAGI (reference sequence). With V trimmed by 5 bases and J by 2 bases, 10 bases remained unmatched. CDR3: CASSPSAGGRPYNEQFF. The CDR3 nucleotides read TGTGCCAGCAGTCCCTCAGCGGGGGGCCGACCCTACAATGAGCAGTTCTTC.

This chain joins TRBV5-1 and TRBJ2-1; 9 bases line up with TRBD2. Trimming cost V 3 bases and J 0 bases; bases outside gene matches: 4. The CDR3 has 16 residues. Germline V gives CDR1 SGHRS, CDR2 YFSETQ. The CDR3 coding sequence is TGCGCCAGCAGCTCACATAGCGGGGGCTCCTACAATGAGCAGTTCTTC. Amino acid sequence: CASSSHSGGSYNEQFF.

V and J are TRBV18 and TRBJ2-2, with 8 bases aligning to TRBD2. In germline, CDR1 is KGHSH, CDR2 LQKENI. The V gene end was trimmed by 8 bases and the J gene end by 5 bases; junction bases not matched to a gene: 16. The CDR3 is 17 amino acids. This chain's CDR3 is CASVGFIAGIRTGELFF. As DNA, the CDR3 is TGTGCCAGCGTCGGGTTCATAGCGGGGATAAGAACCGGGGAGCTGTTTTTT.

The rearrangement joins TRBV2 to TRBJ1-1; 12 bases are a match to TRBD1. Germline V CDR1 and CDR2: SNHLY, FYNNEI. V lost 2 bases, J lost 2 bases, and 3 bases stayed unmatched. The CDR3 extends over 16 amino acids. In DNA, the CDR3 is TGTGCCAGCAGTGAAAGGGACAGGGGGCACAACACTGAAGCTTTCTTT. Protein sequence: CASSERDRGHNTEAFF.

The chain links TRBV6-2 or TRBV6-3 to TRBJ2-7; 10 nucleotides agree with TRBD1. V lost 1 base to trimming and J lost 6 bases; unmatched junction nucleotides: 12. The V gene's germline CDR1 is MNHEY and CDR2 SVGEGT. The CDR3 totals 17 residues. CDR3 sequence (DNA): TGTGCCAGCAGTTACTTACGACCCGGGACAGGGGAAGTCGAGCAGTACTTC. Translation gives CASSYLRPGTGEVEQYF.

This clone occurred once. The chain links TRBV5-6 to TRBJ1-2; D is undetermined. The CDR3 covers 15 residues. Trimming cost V 2 bases and J 4 bases, with 15 bases left between them. Germline V lookup: CDR1 SGHDT, CDR2 YYEEEE. The CDR3 is CASSFDIVVGYGYTF. CDR3 DNA: TGTGCCAGCAGCTTTGATATAGTTGTCGGCTATGGCTACACCTTC.

The rearrangement joins TRBV5-6 to TRBJ2-4; no reliable D call. Germline V CDR1 and CDR2: SGHDT, YYEEEE. The CDR3 sequence is 13 residues long. V gave up 0 bases and J gave up 9 bases, with 10 bases separating them. CDR3 loop: CASSLERVGIQYF. The CDR3 DNA reads as TGTGCCAGCAGCTTGGAACGGGTGGGCATTCAGTACTTC. Filled out from reference TRBV5-6 and TRBJ2-4, the complete variable domain reads DAGVTQSPTHLIKTRGQQVTLRCSPKSGHDTVSWYQQALGQGPQFIFQYYEEEERQRGNFPDRFSGHQFPNYSSELNVNALLLGDSALYLCASSLERVGIQYFGAGTRLSVL.

The V call is TRBV13, the J call TRBJ2-1, with D possibly being TRBD2 (7 bases). Trimming took off 0 bases at V and 2 bases at J, with 8 bases between the two ends. Per germline, CDR1 PRHDT and CDR2 FYEKMQ (reference sequence). The length of the CDR3 is 15 residues. DNA of the CDR3: TGTGCCAGCAGCTTAGGAGGGGGGGCCTACAATGAGCAGTTCTTC. This gives the protein CASSLGGGAYNEQFF.

The chain has TRBV19 and TRBJ2-5; possible D gene TRBD1, 6 bases. Germline CDR1 reads LNHDA; CDR2 reads SQIVND (reference sequence). Trimming took off 6 bases at V and 1 base at J, with 15 bases between the two ends. This CDR3 has 15 amino acids. The CDR3 sequence: CASSRGGAFQETQYF. CDR3 DNA: TGTGCCAGTAGCCGAGGGGGAGCGTTCCAAGAGACCCAGTACTTC.

The genes are TRBV7-8 and TRBJ2-1; 8 bases are shared with TRBD1. V trimming: 3 bases; J trimming: 8 bases; junction bases outside the gene matches: 15. Germline assignment: CDR1 SGHVS and CDR2 FQNEAQ. This CDR3 contains 17 residues. The CDR3 DNA reads TGTGCCAGCAGCTTTAGGGTTACCGGGACAGGCGCCGATGAGCAGTTCTTC. It yields the protein CASSFRVTGTGADEQFF.

The chain couples TRBV12-3 or TRBV12-4 to TRBJ2-5; tentatively, D is TRBD2 (5 bases). Between the trimmed V and J ends, which lost 5 bases and 5 bases, there was a span of 12 bases. There are 13 residues in the CDR3. This chain's CDR3 is CASSVLSEETQYF. In DNA form, the CDR3 reads TGTGCCAGCAGTGTCCTTAGCGAGGAGACCCAGTACTTC.

The sample holds a few counts of this clone. The sample has other DNA sequences that encode this CDR3 too. The gene calls are TRBV3-1 (or the pseudogene TRBV3-2) and TRBJ1-2; weak D call: TRBD1 (6 bases). The CDR3 contains 15 residues. V lost 4 bases and J lost 2, with 14 bases in between. Germline V gene lookup returns CDR1 LGHDT and CDR2 YNNKEL (reference sequence). CDR3 coding DNA: TGTGCCAGCAGCCTCGGACAGCCCTCGAACTATGGCTACACCTTC. It is translated as CASSLGQPSNYGYTF.

A word on this clone: The CDR3 ends on some other residue instead of the conserved phenylalanine or tryptophan, so this is likely a read error. The limits of the CDR3 on the DNA are not certain, so only TCRdb's listed CDR3 is given. J is TRBJ1-2 and V is TRBV23-1. TRBV23-1 is given ORF status, its function remaining uncertain. The CDR3 length is 12 residues, termini included. CDR3 residues: CASSHPRPDSLV.

The chain employs TRBV5-1 and TRBJ1-4; 7 nucleotides match TRBD1. V was clipped by 8 bases and J by 5 bases; unmatched bases: 15. CDR1 and CDR2 (germline): SGHRS, YFSETQ. The length of the CDR3 is 16 residues. In DNA form, the CDR3 reads TGCGCCAGTACTACTACAGGGGCCGCCCCAAATGAAAAACTGTTTTTT. It codes for CASTTTGAAPNEKLFF.

The chain is built from TRBV21-1 and TRBJ1-1. TRBV21-1 is a documented pseudogene. The CDR3 runs to 14 residues. For the CDR3, the DNA is TGTGCCAGCAGTCTCTCCCGCGGGAACACTGAAGCTTTCTTT. Protein sequence: CASSLSRGNTEAFF.

The V and J genes are TRBV4-1 and TRBJ1-2; D is uncertain. The CDR3 totals 14 residues. The germline V gene encodes CDR1 MGHRA and CDR2 YSYEKL. The V end lost 5 bases, the J end lost 2 bases, and 12 bases lay between the germline ends. CDR3 protein: CASSSSPGNYGYTF. CDR3 DNA sequence: TGCGCCAGCAGCTCTTCCCCCGGGAACTATGGCTACACCTTC.

The chain is built from TRBV4-1 and TRBJ1-4; 9 nucleotides align to TRBD1. This CDR3 region has 15 residues. CDR1 and CDR2 from the germline V gene are MGHRA and YSYEKL. With V trimmed by 2 bases and J by 6 bases, 4 bases remained unmatched. CDR3 loop: CASSQYRDRDEKLFF. In DNA form, the CDR3 reads TGCGCCAGCAGCCAATACCGGGACAGGGATGAAAAACTGTTTTTT.

The CDR3, as DNA: TGCGCCAGCAGCCCCGGGGTGGCTCACGGCTACACCTTC. It specifies CASSPGVAHGYTF. The chain has TRBV10-1 and TRBJ1-2; D call uncertain. This CDR3 contains 13 residues. V lost 6 bases and J 8 bases, leaving 16 bases between the germline ends. Per germline, CDR1 WNHNN and CDR2 SYGVQD (reference sequence).

The rearrangement uses TRBV5-1 and TRBJ1-2; TRBD1 agrees at 7 bases. V dropped 4 bases and J dropped 7; count of bases not matched to a gene: 13. Germline values: CDR1 SGHRS, CDR2 YFSETQ. The CDR3 covers 15 residues. In DNA form, the CDR3 reads TGCGCCAGCAGCCTCCAACAGGGGTCCTCTGGTGGCTACACCTTC. Translating gives CASSLQQGSSGGYTF.

The chain couples TRBV2 to TRBJ1-6; TRBD1 is a possible D gene (5 bases). The V and J ends lost 1 base and 7 bases respectively, with 5 bases between them. The CDR3 length is 13 residues. Germline CDR1 and CDR2: SNHLY and FYNNEI. The CDR3: CASSEEGNSPLHF. As DNA, the CDR3 is TGTGCCAGCAGTGAAGAGGGGAATTCACCCCTCCACTTT.

The chain links TRBV6-2 or TRBV6-3 to TRBJ1-2, with a weak D call TRBD1 (6 bases). This CDR3 has 15 residues. Germline CDR1 reads MNHEY; CDR2 reads SVGEGT. Trimming took off 6 bases at V and 5 bases at J, with 19 bases between the two ends. CDR3 in amino acids: CASSPDSASFYGYTF. CDR3 DNA sequence: TGTGCCAGCAGCCCGGACAGCGCGTCCTTTTATGGCTACACCTTC.